The T cell receptor beta chain described here comes from a study of CD8 T cells in ankylosing spondylitis (dated 2017 in TCRdb). At the level of the whole study: The study profiled T cell receptor beta repertoires in healthy donors and ankylosing spondylitis patients to find disease-linked TCR variants. In total, the full study cohort was made up of over a hundred healthy donors and 25 ankylosing spondylitis patients. Samples of peripheral blood were taken, and for ankylosing spondylitis patients, synovial fluid was collected as well. The paper as a whole reports these results and caveats: Some TCR beta motif variants had previously been reported in synovial fluid and blood of reactive arthritis patients, which suggested common disease-initiation mechanisms. Blood from ankylosing spondylitis patients appeared to be characterized by a TCR beta motif composed of roughly eight highly homologous amino acid variants. According to the report, matched synovial fluid samples from ankylosing spondylitis patients were significantly enriched for the disease-linked clones. The disease-linked clones had a CD8+ phenotype and were found at relatively low frequencies in peripheral blood.

The sequencing machine was an Illumina HiSeq 2500. Quantitative 5'-RACE with molecular barcodes was used to prepare TCR beta libraries. In the source study's methods: To identify disease-linked TCR variants, a new computational method was used, one built on a probabilistic model of VDJ rearrangement. TCRdb trimmed public reads at Q25 via fastp, called clones via MiXCR and kept in-frame beta chains. Identical CDR3 proteins give one entry, which carries the most common genes and DNA. The authors' filters were not applied to this entry. In this sample the table shows a few hundred thousand distinct CDR3 sequences, about 18% of which occur a single time. More than 25% of the sample belongs to the ten largest clones. This clonotype was recorded at least ten times. No cognate antigen has been identified for it. It has no much larger one-base neighbor in the sample; base qualities were not kept. This TCR was sampled from a male donor with ankylosing spondylitis or in good health (not recorded which). The specimen sequenced was blood, either unsorted or a sorted T cell fraction (not recorded which).

The bases read TGCGCCAGCAGCTTGGAATGGGGTCCCAATGAGCAGTTCTTC. Its amino acids are CASSLEWGPNEQFF. The chain is assembled from TRBV5-1 and TRBJ2-1, with no confidently assigned D gene. Based on the germline V gene, the CDR1 and CDR2 sequences are SGHRS and YFSETQ. The CDR3 goes from the cysteine to the phenylalanine over 14 residues. Just the 42-base CDR3 DNA is kept, in frame starting at base 1. Relative to germline, V is 0 bases shorter and J is 6 bases shorter, with 10 bases between their ends.